Below, one T cell receptor (beta chain) is given with its context. As for treatment: roughly 20 received Ad26.COV2.S at low or high dose, single or two shots; several received placebo; per-sample allocation not given. Sampling was done on day 63 after the first vaccine or placebo injection. The assay was immunoSEQ multiplex PCR, and TCRdb's table has in-frame clones only and misses some. The sample has around 310,000 clones, approximately 87% seen once. This sample was taken from a study of Ad26.COV2.S vaccination and SARS-CoV-2 variants. The CDR3 has 17 amino acids. The V and J ends lost 0 bases and 6 bases, in that order; junction bases with no gene match: 11. Germline assignment: CDR1 SGHDN and CDR2 FVKESK.

This chain links TRBV14 with TRBJ1-2; TRBD1 matches at 9 bases. The TCR comes from a person aged 18-60 years who received the Ad26.COV2.S COVID-19 vaccine or a placebo. The sample here was peripheral blood, taken in a trial of Ad26.COV2.S vaccine versus placebo. The chain's CDR3 is CASSQDLGTGFPHGYTF. CDR3 nucleotides: TGTGCCAGCAGCCAAGATCTGGGGACAGGGTTTCCTCATGGCTACACCTTC.